Listed below are T cell receptor beta chains from one sample, sequenced in a study of cytomegalovirus exposure and HLA in healthy donors. The assay was immunoSEQ multiplex PCR, and TCRdb's table has in-frame clones only and misses some. The data hold about 200,000 clones, with 75% to 85% observed a single time. Source material: PBMCs. These receptors were taken from a woman in her thirties or forties in good health and CMV-seronegative. Both conserved end residues are part of each CDR3. The D gene is left open where the match is weak. Clone size is stated in some rows and not others, as once, few, many or a class when expanded.

abundance	v_gene	j_gene	d_gene	CDR3nt	CDR3aa
.	TRBV28	TRBJ1-1	TRBD1	TGTGCCAGCAGTCGACAGGGGGCTCGAGCTTTCTTT	CASSRQGARAFF
.	TRBV19	TRBJ1-1	.	TGTGCCAGTAGGATAAAAGCCCCGGCGGCTGAAGCTTTCTTT	CASRIKAPAAEAFF
.	TRBV7-3	TRBJ2-2	TRBD1	TGTGCCAGCAGACCGGGACAGGGGGCCGGGGAGCTGTTTTTT	CASRPGQGAGELFF
.	TRBV7-9	TRBJ2-5	.	TGTGCCAGCAGCTCCCCCGGGGAGACCCAGTACTTC	CASSSPGETQYF
once	TRBV18	TRBJ1-1	.	TGTGCCAGCTCTGGGGACTTTACCCTCATGAACACTGAAGCTTTCTTT	CASSGDFTLMNTEAFF
once	TRBV7-8	TRBJ2-1	TRBD2	TGTGCCAGCAGCCTTCCAGGCCTAGCGGGAAACCTGGCCTACAATGAGCAGTTCTTC	CASSLPGLAGNLAYNEQFF
once	TRBV7-9	TRBJ2-2	TRBD2	TGTGCCAGCAGCAAGACTTCTTATACTAGCGGGAGGGCGCCCGGGGAGCTGTTTTTT	CASSKTSYTSGRAPGELFF
.	TRBV2	TRBJ1-5	TRBD1	TGTGCCAGCAGGGGAATCAGGACAGGGGAAGGCAATCAGCCCCAGCATTTT	CASRGIRTGEGNQPQHF
.	TRBV10-3	TRBJ2-2	.	TGTGCCATCCCTATCTCGGAGAGCGCGAACACCGGGGAGCTGTTTTTT	CAIPISESANTGELFF
.	TRBV4-1	TRBJ1-2	TRBD1	TGCGCCAGCAGCCCTCTGGGCACAGGGGTGCGTGGCTACACCTTC	CASSPLGTGVRGYTF
.	TRBV4-1	TRBJ2-2	.	TGCGCCAGCAGCCACGGATCGGGGACCGGGGAGCTGTTTTTT	CASSHGSGTGELFF
.	TRBV19	TRBJ2-6	.	TGTGCCAGTAGTAGGGGAGGTGGGGCCAACGTCCTGACTTTC	CASSRGGGANVLTF
.	TRBV28	TRBJ1-2	TRBD1	TGTGCCAGCAGTTTGGGGACAGGGGAATACGCTGGCTACACCTTC	CASSLGTGEYAGYTF
.	TRBV10-1	TRBJ1-1	.	TGCGCCAGCAGTCCTCAAGCCTTTGGGGCAGGCACTGAAGCTTTCTTT	CASSPQAFGAGTEAFF
few	TRBV2	TRBJ1-4	.	TGTGCCAGCAGACGAACAGGGACAACTAATGAAAAACTGTTTTTT	CASRRTGTTNEKLFF
once	TRBV9	TRBJ2-7	.	TGTGCCAGCAGCGCCGAGGGGGTCTCCTACGAGCAGTACTTC	CASSAEGVSYEQYF
.	TRBV5-1	TRBJ2-5	.	TGCGCCAGCAGCTTGCTCCAAACTCAAGAGACCCAGTACTTC	CASSLLQTQETQYF
.	TRBV28	TRBJ1-1	.	TGTGCCAGCAGTCCCAGGGTTCCGGGTACTGAAGCTTTCTTT	CASSPRVPGTEAFF
.	TRBV5-1	TRBJ1-6	.	TGCGCCAGCAGCTGGGCCGACAGGCGTTCAGGGAATTCACCCCTCCACTTT	CASSWADRRSGNSPLHF
.	TRBV4-2	TRBJ2-7	TRBD2	TGTGCCAGCAGCCAAGATAGCGGGGCGGCCTACGAGCAGTACTTC	CASSQDSGAAYEQYF
.	TRBV7-8	TRBJ2-1	TRBD2	TGTGCCAGCAGCTTAAGGCCAGGGGGAAATAGCGGGAGGTCCTACAATGAGCAGTTCTTC	CASSLRPGGNSGRSYNEQFF
.	TRBV28	TRBJ1-2	TRBD1	TGTGCCAGCAGTTCCACGGACAGGGTCAATGGCTACACCTTC	CASSSTDRVNGYTF
.	TRBV6-5	TRBJ2-3	.	TGTGCCAGCAGTTACCAGCGGAGCACAGATACGCAGTATTTT	CASSYQRSTDTQYF
.	TRBV6-1	TRBJ2-3	TRBD1	TGTGCCAGCAGTGAAGGGACAGGGTACCGCACAGATACGCAGTATTTT	CASSEGTGYRTDTQYF
.	TRBV10-3	TRBJ1-1	.	TGTGCCATCAGTGATGGTCAGGGTCTTTTTGCTTTCTTT	CAISDGQGLFAFF
.	TRBV29-1	TRBJ1-5	TRBD1	TGCAGCGCCAGTCTCGGGACAGGGGACCAGCCCCAGCATTTT	CSASLGTGDQPQHF
once	TRBV9	TRBJ1-2	TRBD1	TGTGCCAGCAGCGGACAGGGTCGAAACTATGGCTACACCTTC	CASSGQGRNYGYTF
.	TRBV2	TRBJ2-1	TRBD1	TGTGCCAGCAATAATAGACAGGGATTTTACAATGAGCAGTTCTTC	CASNNRQGFYNEQFF
.	TRBV5-1	TRBJ2-7	TRBD1	TGCGCCAGCAGCTTGGGACAGGGGGTATCCTACGAGCAGTACTTC	CASSLGQGVSYEQYF